Below, one T cell receptor beta chain is given with its context. This clone's antigen is unknown. Within one base of it there is no much larger clone, and no base qualities were kept. The sample has other DNA sequences that encode this CDR3 too. These data originate in a study of blood T cell repertoires in COVID-19 (dated by TCRdb to 2019 to 2021). Some background on the complete study: Samples from collaborators originated in the United States, Italy and Spain and spanned both the acute and convalescent phases of COVID-19. The material from the prospective study consisted of cDNA or gDNA derived from T cells, B-cell-depleted T cells, or PBMCs. The dataset comprised deeply sampled blood TCRbeta repertoires from subjects exposed to, actively infected with, or recovered from COVID-19. The repertoires were released in a freely available public database meant as a resource for research on the immune response to SARS-CoV-2. Samples were obtained from the ongoing ImmuneRACE study (first 160 participants) and from 1,000 to 1,500 subjects provided by 6 global collaborators. Nearly every sample came with metadata listing a de-identified subject ID, COVID-19 status, age in years and sex. HLA class I and class II types, where available, came from metadata supplied by the sample provider rather than from assay-based typing.

Enrolling through a virtual design, the prospective study's participants ranged in age from roughly 18 to 100 years and lived across 20 to 25 United States geographic areas. To assign participants to cohorts, the prospective study relied on clinical history that participants themselves reported in a screening survey and a study questionnaire. Recovered participants in ImmuneRACE Cohort 3 were defined by two consecutive negative NP/OP PCR tests, clearance by a healthcare professional, or resolution of symptoms. In the prospective study, mobile phlebotomists collected whole blood, serum and a nasopharyngeal or oropharyngeal swab from each participant. Over a 2-month period, participants in the prospective study had the option of providing additional blood draws and questionnaires. Before DNA extraction, prospective study blood samples were shipped either frozen or at room temperature. The immunoSEQ Assay, a bias-controlled multiplex PCR, was used to amplify TCRbeta CDR3 regions from genomic DNA. The authors' pipeline ran thus. The number of nucleated cells in each sample was estimated from the amplification of reference gene primers within the assay. To quantify the absolute abundance of each unique TCRbeta CDR3 rearrangement, sequence reads were collapsed and filtered. Productive Simpson clonality was computed per sample as the square root of Simpson's diversity index over productive rearrangements. In its TCRdb copy, this immuneACCESS table keeps in-frame sequences only and misses some clones. Where compared with another copy, unresolved V genes explain less than half of these, and the others have no known cause. The V and J calls and the clone size are those of that table, but D and trimming were determined from the DNA. The sample profile shows roughly 190,000 clones; 82% of them were found once. The ten largest clones represent around 11% of the sample.

Counted from cysteine to phenylalanine, this CDR3 has 15 amino acids. CDR3 DNA is the only sequence kept; it has 45 bases, read in frame from the first base. Trimming at the junction amounts to 0 bases on V and 0 bases on J, and the germline ends lie 6 bases apart. The germline V gene yields MNHEY for CDR1 and SVGAGI for CDR2. Study-wide conclusions, independent of this receptor: Clinical and demographic metadata were provided uncurated, with the amount varying by source and participant.

The chain uses TRBV6-5 and TRBJ1-3; no D segment can be confidently identified. This sequence was found in a man in his forties or fifties who had recovered from COVID-19. The material sequenced was PBMCs or T cells enriched from blood (not recorded which). The CDR3 loop reads CASSYSPDSGNTIYF. In nucleotides, the sequence is TGTGCCAGCAGTTACTCGCCAGACTCTGGAAACACCATATATTTT.